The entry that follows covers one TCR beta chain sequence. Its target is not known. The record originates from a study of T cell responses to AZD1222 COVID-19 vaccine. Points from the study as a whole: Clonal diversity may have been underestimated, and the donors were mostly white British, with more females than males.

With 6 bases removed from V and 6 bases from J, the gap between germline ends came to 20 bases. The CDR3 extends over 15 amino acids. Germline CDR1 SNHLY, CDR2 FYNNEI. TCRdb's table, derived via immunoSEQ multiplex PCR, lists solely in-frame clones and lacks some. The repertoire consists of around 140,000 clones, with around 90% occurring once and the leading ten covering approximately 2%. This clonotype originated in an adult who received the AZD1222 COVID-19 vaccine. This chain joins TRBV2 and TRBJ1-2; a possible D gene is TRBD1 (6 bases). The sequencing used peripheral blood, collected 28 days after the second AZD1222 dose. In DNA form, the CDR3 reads TGTGCCAGCAGCCAAATATTGGACAGCAAAGATGGCTACACCTTC. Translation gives CASSQILDSKDGYTF.